These 31 T cell receptor beta chains were all obtained from the same sample, sequenced in a study of human T cells and chemical hapten exposure. TCRdb itself ran the RACE reads through MiXCR, one entry per CDR3 protein. The data show 180,000 or so distinct CDR3 sequences, with 20% to 25% seen just once and about 6.7% held by the top ten. The sample's time point: patch test 1, 2 weeks after DPC sensitization. Treatment reported: therapeutic diphenylcyclopropenone sensitization with weekly scalp DPC. This specimen was whole blood, taken in connection with sensitization to the hapten diphenylcyclopropenone (DPC). These receptors came from a woman between 50 and 59 years old with alopecia areata. Some clones in this sample may be carry-over from other donors' samples.

This clonotype was observed a few times. V usage is TRBV10-3 and J usage is TRBJ2-1; 10 bases fit TRBD2. The CDR3 runs 13 residues. Germline CDR1 and CDR2: ENHRY and SYGVKD. V lost 10 bases to trimming and J lost 5 bases; unmatched junction nucleotides: 5. The CDR3 loop reads CATSSGSHNEQFF. The CDR3 nucleotides are TGTGCCACTTCTAGCGGGAGCCACAATGAGCAGTTCTTC.

The chain links TRBV3-1 to TRBJ2-2; 11 nucleotides align to TRBD2. There are 18 residues in the CDR3. The ends lost 8 bases at V and 1 base at J; junction bases unmatched: 12. CDR1 LGHDT and CDR2 YNNKEL come from the germline V gene (reference sequence). The CDR3 here is CASAKIRGTSGNTGELFF. In nucleotides, the CDR3 is TGTGCCAGCGCCAAGATCCGGGGGACTAGCGGGAACACCGGGGAGCTGTTTTTT. Full variable domain (rest looked up from reference TRBV3-1 and TRBJ2-2): DTAVSQTPKYLVTQMGNDKSIKCEQNLGHDTMYWYKQDSKKFLKIMFSYNNKELIINETVPNRFSPKSPDKAHLNLHINSLELGDSAVYFCASAKIRGTSGNTGELFFGEGSRLTVL.

The rearrangement links TRBV20-1 to TRBJ2-5, with 9 bases identical to TRBD1. Unmatched junction bases numbered 7, after V lost 0 bases and J lost 5 bases. Germline CDR1 is DFQATT and CDR2 is SNEGSKA (reference sequence). The CDR3 is 15 residues long. CDR3 nucleotide sequence: TGCAGTGCTAGAGACCGGGACAGGGTCCGGGAGACCCAGTACTTC. Its translation: CSARDRDRVRETQYF.

A few counts support this clonotype. The chain is built from TRBV9 and TRBJ1-1, with a tentative D call TRBD1 (5 bases). The CDR3 length is 17 residues. In germline, CDR1 is SGDLS, CDR2 YYNGEE. V was clipped by 0 bases and J by 7 bases, with 22 bases between them. In DNA, the CDR3 is TGTGCCAGCAGCGTAGGGGGGGAGGGGCCTGGGGCCAGTGAAGCTTTCTTT. It translates to CASSVGGEGPGASEAFF.

The chain is built from TRBV18 and TRBJ1-5; D is ambiguous. The V and J ends lost 2 bases and 2 bases respectively, with 13 bases between them. Looked up from germline, CDR1 is KGHSH and CDR2 is LQKENI. This CDR3 is built from 16 residues. The CDR3 sequence is CASSPTADGGNQPQHF. The CDR3 region has the DNA TGTGCCAGCTCACCAACGGCAGACGGGGGCAATCAGCCCCAGCATTTT.

This rearrangement joins TRBV15 to TRBJ1-1; TRBD1 matches 8 bases. The CDR3 runs 15 residues. Germline trimming cut 0 bases from V and 5 bases from J; bases unmatched to any gene: 5. Germline loops: CDR1 LNHNV, CDR2 YYDKDF (reference sequence). The CDR3 here is CATSRDSTGETEAFF. The CDR3, as DNA: TGTGCCACCAGCAGAGATTCGACAGGGGAGACTGAAGCTTTCTTT.

The rearrangement uses TRBV5-1 and TRBJ2-1, with TRBD1 matching 10 bases. Trimming cost V 5 bases and J 6 bases; bases outside gene matches: 11. CDR1 is SGHRS, CDR2 YFSETQ, per germline. The CDR3 covers 16 residues. The CDR3 sequence: CASSYFDRGPRNEQFF. The CDR3 coding sequence is TGCGCCAGCAGTTATTTCGACAGGGGGCCCCGCAATGAGCAGTTCTTC.

The genes are TRBV2 and TRBJ2-7; D possibly corresponds to TRBD2 (6 bases). The CDR3 is 12 amino acids. Germline CDR1 is SNHLY and CDR2 is FYNNEI. The V gene lost 3 bases and the J gene lost 5 bases, with 8 bases spanning the gap. In DNA form, the CDR3 reads TGTGCCAGCAGTGACGGGGGTAACGAGCAGTACTTC. Its translation is CASSDGGNEQYF.

CDR3 in amino acids: CASSLLGGEKLFF. The DNA of the CDR3 is TGTGCCAGCAGTTTATTAGGAGGGGAAAAACTGTTTTTT. The chain has TRBV12-3 or TRBV12-4 and TRBJ1-4, with D hard to call. Trimming shortened V by 2 bases and J by 8 bases, and 9 bases separated the two germline ends. This CDR3 spans 13 amino acids.

The chain has TRBV6-5 and TRBJ2-7; TRBD1 agrees at 7 bases. This CDR3 region has 13 residues. The junction had 5 bases not matched to a gene; V was cut back by 6 bases and J by 3 bases. Germline V gives CDR1 MNHEY, CDR2 SVGAGI. The CDR3 reads CASRRTGFYEQYF. CDR3 in DNA: TGTGCCAGCAGGCGGACAGGCTTCTACGAGCAGTACTTC.

The DNA for the CDR3 is TGTGCCAGCAGCCCGAGGACAGAACAAGAGACCCAGTACTTC. This gives the protein CASSPRTEQETQYF. The chain couples TRBV11-2 to TRBJ2-5; D possibly corresponds to TRBD1 (6 bases). Germline CDR1 is SGHAT and CDR2 is FQNNGV. V lost 5 bases to trimming and J lost 2 bases, with 12 bases between them. The CDR3 covers 14 residues.

A few counts support this clonotype. This chain connects TRBV20-1 to TRBJ1-1, with 8 positions matching TRBD1. From germline, CDR1 is DFQATT and CDR2 SNEGSKA (reference sequence). J gave up 1 base and V 2 bases, and 3 bases lay outside the gene matches. This CDR3 has 14 residues. The CDR3 region is CSARQGAGNTEAFF. DNA of the CDR3: TGCAGTGCTAGACAGGGGGCGGGGAACACTGAAGCTTTCTTT.

This clonotype was seen a few times. The V call is TRBV20-1, the J call TRBJ1-6; possibly TRBD1 for D (6 bases). Looked up from germline, CDR1 is DFQATT and CDR2 is SNEGSKA (reference sequence). There are 15 residues in the CDR3. The chain's CDR3 is CTNPGAAAYNSPLHF. For the CDR3, the DNA is TGCACCAACCCGGGGGCGGCTGCCTATAATTCACCCCTCCACTTT.

This clonotype has just a few counts. CDR3 sequence: CASSLEGYSTDTQYF. The CDR3 bases are TGCGCCAGCAGCTTGGAGGGTTATTCAACAGATACGCAGTATTTT. The rearrangement joins TRBV5-1 to TRBJ2-3; D is uncertain. The CDR3 sequence is 15 residues long. Per the germline V gene, CDR1 is SGHRS and CDR2 is YFSETQ. The V gene lost 0 bases and the J gene lost 3 bases, with 11 bases spanning the gap.

The chain joins TRBV10-2 to TRBJ1-4; the match to TRBD1 covers 8 bases. This CDR3 comprises 13 residues. Germline CDR1 reads WSHSY; CDR2 reads SAAADI. Trimming removed 8 bases from V and 8 bases from J; junction bases left unmatched: 7. The CDR3 nucleotides read TGCGCCAGCCTCTCCGGGACAGGCGAAAAACTGTTTTTT. Amino acid sequence: CASLSGTGEKLFF.

This clonotype was recorded a few times. The J gene is TRBJ1-2, the V gene TRBV29-1; the D gene is possibly TRBD1 (5 bases). CDR1 is SQVTM and CDR2 is ANQGSEA in the germline V gene. V was cut by 7 bases and J by 5 bases, with 14 bases left in between. The length of the CDR3 is 12 residues. CDR3 amino acids: CSGGRGGYGYTF. The CDR3 bases are TGCAGCGGGGGACGGGGGGGGTATGGCTACACCTTC. Together with reference TRBV29-1 and TRBJ1-2, the CDR3 gives the full variable domain: SAVISQKPSRDICQRGTSLTIQCQVDSQVTMMFWYRQQPGQSLTLIATANQGSEATYESGFVIDKFPISRPNLTFSTLTVSNMSPEDSSIYLCSGGRGGYGYTFGSGTRLTVV.

The chain combines TRBV5-5 with TRBJ1-4; D unresolved. Per the germline V gene, CDR1 is SGHKS and CDR2 is YYEKEE (reference sequence). This CDR3 region has 12 residues. Trimming left V 1 base short and J 8 bases short, with 6 bases between. CDR3 sequence: CASSLIEEKLFF. The CDR3 coding sequence is TGTGCCAGCAGCTTGATAGAAGAAAAACTGTTTTTT.

This sequence joins TRBV7-2 and TRBJ2-2; perhaps TRBD2 as D (5 bases). Trimming removed 2 bases from V and 2 bases from J, with 12 bases in between. CDR1 is SGHTA, CDR2 FQGNSA, per germline. The CDR3 is 16 residues long. CDR3 in amino acids: CASSLRRTINTGELFF. In DNA form, the CDR3 reads TGTGCCAGCAGCTTAAGGAGGACCATAAACACCGGGGAGCTGTTTTTT. Variable domain in full (rest from reference TRBV7-2 and TRBJ2-2): GAGVSQSPSNKVTEKGKDVELRCDPISGHTALYWYRQSLGQGLEFLIYFQGNSAPDKSGLPSDRFSAERTGGSVSTLTIQRTQQEDSAVYLCASSLRRTINTGELFFGEGSRLTVL.

This clonotype was picked up one time. The chain combines TRBV11-2 with TRBJ1-1, with unresolved D. This CDR3 has 17 residues. CDR1 SGHAT and CDR2 FQNNGV come from the germline V gene. The germline V and J ends were trimmed by 5 bases and 1 base, with 20 bases remaining between them. As DNA, the CDR3 is TGTGCCAGCAGCCGTCCCGTGCCTTCTTCACAGAACACTGAAGCTTTCTTT. Protein product: CASSRPVPSSQNTEAFF.

This clonotype has a count of ten or more. The V call is TRBV7-2, the J call TRBJ1-6, with TRBD1 as a possible D gene (5 bases). This CDR3 is 15 amino acids long. Per germline, CDR1 SGHTA and CDR2 FQGNSA. Between the trimmed V and J ends, which lost 2 bases and 7 bases, there was a span of 12 bases. CDR3 residues: CASSLYRDGNSPLHF. As DNA, the CDR3 is TGTGCCAGCAGCTTATACCGGGACGGGAATTCACCCCTCCACTTT.

This chain connects TRBV6-1 to TRBJ2-1; D may be TRBD2 (6 bases). The V gene's germline CDR1 is MNHNS and CDR2 SASEGT. Trimming took 9 bases from V and 8 from J, leaving 20 bases between them. The CDR3 is 14 amino acids. The chain's CDR3 is CASRRVVALDEQFF. CDR3 nucleotide sequence: TGTGCCAGTCGGAGGGTCGTCGCGTTGGATGAGCAGTTCTTC.

In its sample, this clonotype was seen a few times. This chain links TRBV9 with TRBJ2-6; D unclear. Trimming took 0 bases from V and 0 from J, leaving 7 bases between them. The germline V gene encodes CDR1 SGDLS and CDR2 YYNGEE. The CDR3 spans 16 residues. CDR3 in DNA: TGTGCCAGCAGCGTAGCGGCCCCCTCTGGGGCCAACGTCCTGACTTTC. It codes for CASSVAAPSGANVLTF.

The chain combines TRBV10-3 with TRBJ1-1; D unclear. The germline V and J ends were trimmed by 2 bases and 6 bases, with 10 bases remaining between them. Germline V gene sequence: CDR1 ENHRY, CDR2 SYGVKD. The CDR3 sequence is 13 residues long. The CDR3 DNA reads TGTGCCATCAGTGAGCTTCGGACCTCTGAAGCTTTCTTT. Translated, it gives CAISELRTSEAFF.

This clonotype was picked up a small number of times. The V call is TRBV21-1, the J call TRBJ2-7; the table assigns TRBD1, which was not confirmed against the DNA. TRBV21-1 is assigned pseudogene status. The CDR3 sequence is 15 residues long. CDR3 in DNA: TGTGCCAGCAGCACCAGACAGGGTCTAACCTACGAGCAGTACTTC. Its protein is CASSTRQGLTYEQYF.

This clonotype appeared a few times. The chain is built from TRBV30 and TRBJ1-2; D gene uncertain. Per the germline V gene, CDR1 is GTSNPN and CDR2 is SVGIG (reference sequence). The CDR3 is 15 residues long. Deletions cut 0 bases from V and 4 bases from J, with 15 bases between. This CDR3 reads CAWSVARGTGYGYTF. In DNA, the CDR3 is TGTGCCTGGAGTGTAGCCCGAGGAACGGGCTATGGCTACACCTTC.

V usage is TRBV12-3 or TRBV12-4 and J usage is TRBJ2-7, with TRBD2 matching 14 bases. CDR3 length: 16 residues. The trim removed 5 bases at V and 6 bases at J, leaving 9 bases unmatched. CDR3 DNA: TGTGCCAGCAGTCTGGGACTAGCGGGAGCCCTAGGCGAGCAGTACTTC. Amino acid sequence: CASSLGLAGALGEQYF.

The V and J genes are TRBV29-1 and TRBJ1-2; D is uncertain. V lost 5 bases, J lost 8 bases, and 6 bases lay in between. This CDR3 has 9 amino acids. The V gene's germline CDR1 is SQVTM and CDR2 ANQGSEA. The CDR3 region has the DNA TGCAGCGTTTTTCCGGGCTACACCTTC. Translation: CSVFPGYTF.

The rearrangement links TRBV3-1 to TRBJ2-7; D not resolved. There are 14 residues in the CDR3. The ends were cut back, 1 base at V and 4 bases at J, with 11 bases in the middle. Looked up from germline, CDR1 is LGHDT and CDR2 is YNNKEL (reference sequence). CDR3: CASSQGTLLYEQYF. The CDR3 coding sequence is TGTGCCAGCAGCCAAGGAACACTTTTGTACGAGCAGTACTTC.

This clonotype occurred a few times. J is TRBJ2-2 and V is TRBV15; perhaps TRBD2 as D (5 bases). The ends were cut back, 9 bases at V and 7 bases at J, with 15 bases in the middle. Germline loops: CDR1 LNHNV, CDR2 YYDKDF (reference sequence). The CDR3 has 13 residues. CDR3 DNA: TGTGCCACATACAGCGGAGAGGTCGGGGAGCTGTTTTTT. Protein product: CATYSGEVGELFF.

The CDR3 DNA reads TGCGCCAGCAGCTTGGCTGGGTCCCAGAGCTCTGGGGCCAACGTCCTGACTTTC. Encoded protein: CASSLAGSQSSGANVLTF. This chain joins TRBV5-1 and TRBJ2-6; D gene ambiguous. The CDR3 sequence is 18 residues long. V lost 0 bases and J lost 0, with 13 bases in between. The germline V gene has CDR1 SGHRS and CDR2 YFSETQ.

The chain recombines TRBV7-7 with TRBJ2-5; D gene unclear. Germline assignment: CDR1 SSHAT and CDR2 FNYEAQ (reference sequence). The V and J ends lost 3 bases and 2 bases respectively, with 4 bases between them. This CDR3 comprises 12 residues. The CDR3 DNA follows: TGTGCCAGCAGCTTTAGTCAAGAGACCCAGTACTTC. Translation gives CASSFSQETQYF.